The sequence of this TCR beta chain was determined in a study of blood T cell repertoires in COVID-19. About the research overall: Spain, Italy and the United States supplied samples that represented acute and convalescent COVID-19. PBMCs, B-cell-depleted T cells, or T cells were the source of the cDNA or gDNA that made up the material.

CDR1 and CDR2 (germline): SGHNT, YYREEE (reference sequence). CDR3 size: 12 residues. V was shortened by 5 bases and J by 5 bases, with 10 bases between the two germline ends. Per the original data handling: By means of reference gene primer amplification, nucleated cell counts were estimated. The protocol was immunoSEQ multiplex PCR, while the TCRdb copy is restricted to in-frame clones and leaves out a portion. The DNA gave D and trimming, while V, J and clone size come from that table. The sample lists around 370,000 clones; approximately 89% were seen once. V and J are TRBV5-4 and TRBJ1-1, with D possibly matching TRBD1 (5 bases). This sequence was found in a woman younger than 35 who had recovered from COVID-19. The material sequenced was peripheral blood. CDR3 sequence reads: CASSVGTTEAFF. CDR3 DNA sequence: TGTGCCAGCAGTGTTGGGACTACTGAAGCTTTCTTT.